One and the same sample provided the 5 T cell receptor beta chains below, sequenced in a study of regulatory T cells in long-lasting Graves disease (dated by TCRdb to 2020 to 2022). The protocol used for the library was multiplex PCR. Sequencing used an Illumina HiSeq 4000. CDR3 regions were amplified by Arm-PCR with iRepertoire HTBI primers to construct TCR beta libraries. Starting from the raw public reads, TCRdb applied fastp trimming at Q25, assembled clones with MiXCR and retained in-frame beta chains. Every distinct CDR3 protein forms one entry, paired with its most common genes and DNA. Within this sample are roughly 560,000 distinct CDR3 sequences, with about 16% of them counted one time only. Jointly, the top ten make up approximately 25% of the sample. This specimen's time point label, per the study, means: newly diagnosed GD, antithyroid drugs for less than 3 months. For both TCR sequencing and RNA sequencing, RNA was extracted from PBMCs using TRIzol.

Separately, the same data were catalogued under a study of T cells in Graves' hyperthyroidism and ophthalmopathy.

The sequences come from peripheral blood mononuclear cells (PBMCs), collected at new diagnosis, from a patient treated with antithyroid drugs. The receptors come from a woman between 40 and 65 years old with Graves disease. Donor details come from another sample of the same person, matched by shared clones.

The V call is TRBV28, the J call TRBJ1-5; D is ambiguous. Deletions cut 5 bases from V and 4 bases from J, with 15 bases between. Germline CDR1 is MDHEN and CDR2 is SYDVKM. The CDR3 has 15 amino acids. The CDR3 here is CASSPWTEFNQPQHF. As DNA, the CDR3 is TGTGCCAGCAGTCCCTGGACGGAATTTAATCAGCCCCAGCATTTT.

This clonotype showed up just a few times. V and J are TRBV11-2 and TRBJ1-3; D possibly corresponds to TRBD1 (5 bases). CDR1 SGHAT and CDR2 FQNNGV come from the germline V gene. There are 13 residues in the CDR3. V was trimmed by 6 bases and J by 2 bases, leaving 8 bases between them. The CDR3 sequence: CASRGGPGNTIYF. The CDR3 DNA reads TGTGCCAGCAGGGGGGGACCTGGAAACACCATATATTTT.

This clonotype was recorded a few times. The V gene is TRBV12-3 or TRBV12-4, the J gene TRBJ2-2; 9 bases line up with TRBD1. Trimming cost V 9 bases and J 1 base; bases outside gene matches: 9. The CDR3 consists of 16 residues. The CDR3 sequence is CASYLQGAMNTGELFF. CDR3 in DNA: TGTGCCAGTTACCTACAGGGGGCTATGAACACCGGGGAGCTGTTTTTT.

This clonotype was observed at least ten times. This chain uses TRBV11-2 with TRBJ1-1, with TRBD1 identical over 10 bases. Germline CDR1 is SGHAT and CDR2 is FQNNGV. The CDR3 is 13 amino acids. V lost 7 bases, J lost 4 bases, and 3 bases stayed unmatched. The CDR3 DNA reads TGTGCCAGCACGGGGGACAGGGGCACTGAAGCTTTCTTT. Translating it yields CASTGDRGTEAFF.

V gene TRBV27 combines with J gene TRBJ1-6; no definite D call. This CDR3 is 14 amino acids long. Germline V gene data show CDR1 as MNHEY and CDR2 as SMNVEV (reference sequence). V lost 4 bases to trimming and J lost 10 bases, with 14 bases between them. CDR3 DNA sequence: TGTGCCAGCAGTTCCACAATAGGTATATCACCCCTCCACTTT. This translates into CASSSTIGISPLHF.